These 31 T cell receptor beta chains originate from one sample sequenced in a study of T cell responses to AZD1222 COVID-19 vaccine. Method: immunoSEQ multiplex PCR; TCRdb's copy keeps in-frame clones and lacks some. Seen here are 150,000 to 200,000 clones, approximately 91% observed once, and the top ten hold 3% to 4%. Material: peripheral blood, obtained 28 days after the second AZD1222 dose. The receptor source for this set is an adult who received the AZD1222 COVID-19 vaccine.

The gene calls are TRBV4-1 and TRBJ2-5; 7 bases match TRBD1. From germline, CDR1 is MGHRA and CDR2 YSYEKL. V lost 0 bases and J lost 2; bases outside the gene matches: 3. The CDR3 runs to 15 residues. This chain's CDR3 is CASSQEGTAQETQYF. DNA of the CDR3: TGCGCCAGCAGCCAAGAAGGGACAGCTCAAGAGACCCAGTACTTC.

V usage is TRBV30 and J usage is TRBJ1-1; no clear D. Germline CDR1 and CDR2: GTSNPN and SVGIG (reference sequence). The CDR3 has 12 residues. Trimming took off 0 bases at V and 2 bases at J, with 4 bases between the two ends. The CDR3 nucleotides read TGTGCCTGGAGTGTGGGCAACACTGAAGCTTTCTTT. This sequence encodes CAWSVGNTEAFF.

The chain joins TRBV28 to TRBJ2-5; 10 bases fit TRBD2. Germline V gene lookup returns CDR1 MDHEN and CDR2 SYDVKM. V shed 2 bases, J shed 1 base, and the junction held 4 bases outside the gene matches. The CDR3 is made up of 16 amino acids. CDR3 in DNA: TGTGCCAGCAGTTTAGGTAGCGGGAGGTCCCAAGAGACCCAGTACTTC. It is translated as CASSLGSGRSQETQYF.

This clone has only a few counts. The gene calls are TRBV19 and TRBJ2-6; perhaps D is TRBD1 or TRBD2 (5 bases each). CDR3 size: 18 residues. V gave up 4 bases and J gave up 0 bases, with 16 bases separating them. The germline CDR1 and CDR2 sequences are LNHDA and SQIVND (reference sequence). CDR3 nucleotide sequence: TGTGCCAGTAGTACCCCCCGGGGCGCCGGCTCTGGGGCCAACGTCCTGACTTTC. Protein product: CASSTPRGAGSGANVLTF.

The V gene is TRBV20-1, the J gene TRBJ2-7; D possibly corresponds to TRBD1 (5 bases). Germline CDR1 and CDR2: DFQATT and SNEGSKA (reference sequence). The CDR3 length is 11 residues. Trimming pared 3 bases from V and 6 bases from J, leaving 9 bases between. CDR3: CSARGRREQYF. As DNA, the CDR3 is TGCAGTGCTAGGGGGCGGCGCGAGCAGTACTTC.

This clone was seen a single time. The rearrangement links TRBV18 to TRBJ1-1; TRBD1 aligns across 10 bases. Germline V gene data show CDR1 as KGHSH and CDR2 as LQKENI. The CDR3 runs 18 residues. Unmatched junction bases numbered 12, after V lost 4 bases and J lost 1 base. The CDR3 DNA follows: TGTGCCAGCTCACTCCTCCGAGTGGGACAGGGGCCGAACACTGAAGCTTTCTTT. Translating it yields CASSLLRVGQGPNTEAFF.

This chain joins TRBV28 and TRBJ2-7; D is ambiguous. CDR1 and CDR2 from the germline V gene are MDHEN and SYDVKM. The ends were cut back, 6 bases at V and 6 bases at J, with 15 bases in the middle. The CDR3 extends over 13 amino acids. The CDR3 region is CASSYRALGEQYF. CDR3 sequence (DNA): TGTGCCAGCAGCTACCGGGCTCTGGGCGAGCAGTACTTC.

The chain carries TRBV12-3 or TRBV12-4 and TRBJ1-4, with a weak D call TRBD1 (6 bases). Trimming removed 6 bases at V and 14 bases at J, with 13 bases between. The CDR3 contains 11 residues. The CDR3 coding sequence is TGTGCCAGCAGCACAACAGGGCGCCTGTTTTTT. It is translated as CASSTTGRLFF.

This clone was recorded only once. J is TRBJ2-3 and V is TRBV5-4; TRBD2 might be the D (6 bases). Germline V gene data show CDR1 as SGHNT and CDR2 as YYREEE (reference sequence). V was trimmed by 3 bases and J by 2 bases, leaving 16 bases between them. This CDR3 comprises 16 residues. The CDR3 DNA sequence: TGTGCCAGCAGCTGGTTTGGAGGAGGGCCCACAGATACGCAGTATTTT. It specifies CASSWFGGGPTDTQYF.

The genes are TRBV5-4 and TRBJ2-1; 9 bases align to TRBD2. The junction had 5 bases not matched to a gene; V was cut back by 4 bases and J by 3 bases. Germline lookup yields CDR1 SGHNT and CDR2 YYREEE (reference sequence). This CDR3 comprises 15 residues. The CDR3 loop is CASSIPTSGYNEQFF. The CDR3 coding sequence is TGTGCCAGCAGCATTCCGACTAGCGGCTACAATGAGCAGTTCTTC.

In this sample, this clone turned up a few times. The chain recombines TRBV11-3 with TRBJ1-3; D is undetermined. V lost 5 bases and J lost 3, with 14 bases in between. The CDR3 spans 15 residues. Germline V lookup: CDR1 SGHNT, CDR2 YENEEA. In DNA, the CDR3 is TGTGCCAGCAGCGCGGCGGGGTCGGATGGAAACACCATATATTTT. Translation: CASSAAGSDGNTIYF.

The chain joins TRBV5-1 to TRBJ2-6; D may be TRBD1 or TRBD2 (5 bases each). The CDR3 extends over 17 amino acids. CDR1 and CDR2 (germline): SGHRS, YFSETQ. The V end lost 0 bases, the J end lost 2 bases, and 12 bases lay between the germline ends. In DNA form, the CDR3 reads TGCGCCAGCAGCTTGGGGTCCCGGGGCACTGGGGCCAACGTCCTGACTTTC. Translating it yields CASSLGSRGTGANVLTF.

The CDR3, as DNA: TGTGCCAGCTCACTCACAGGGGGCAGTAGGTATGGCTACACCTTC. Encoded protein: CASSLTGGSRYGYTF. The chain combines TRBV18 with TRBJ1-2; 9 bases line up with TRBD1. The CDR3 extends over 15 amino acids. V gave up 4 bases and J gave up 5 bases; unmatched junction bases: 8. Looked up from germline, CDR1 is KGHSH and CDR2 is LQKENI.

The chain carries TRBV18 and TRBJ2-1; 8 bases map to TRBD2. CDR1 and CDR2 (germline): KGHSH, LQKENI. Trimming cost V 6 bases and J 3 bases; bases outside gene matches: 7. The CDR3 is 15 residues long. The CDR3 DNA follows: TGTGCCAGCTCCAAGCGGGAGAGGGACTACAATGAGCAGTTCTTC. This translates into CASSKRERDYNEQFF. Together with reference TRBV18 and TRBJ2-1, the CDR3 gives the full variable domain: NAGVMQNPRHLVRRRGQEARLRCSPMKGHSHVYWYRQLPEEGLKFMVYLQKENIIDESGMPKERFSAEFPKEGPSILRIQQVVRGDSAAYFCASSKRERDYNEQFFGPGTRLTVL.

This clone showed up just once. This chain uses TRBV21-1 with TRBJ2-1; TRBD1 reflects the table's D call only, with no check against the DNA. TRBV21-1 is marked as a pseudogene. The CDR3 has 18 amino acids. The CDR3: CASSDPFRGRSSYNEQFF. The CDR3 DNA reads TGTGCCAGCAGCGATCCCTTTAGGGGAAGGAGCTCCTACAATGAGCAGTTCTTC.

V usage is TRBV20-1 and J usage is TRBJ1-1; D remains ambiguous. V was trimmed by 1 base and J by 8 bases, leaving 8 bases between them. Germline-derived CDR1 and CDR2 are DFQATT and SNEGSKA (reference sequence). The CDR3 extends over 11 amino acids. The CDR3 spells CSARVDGEAFF. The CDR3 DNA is TGCAGTGCTAGAGTCGATGGGGAAGCTTTCTTT.

The CDR3 sequence: CASRGPMNTEAFF. CDR3 in DNA: TGTGCCAGCAGGGGCCCCATGAACACTGAAGCTTTCTTT. The chain combines TRBV28 with TRBJ1-1; D is ambiguous. Germline V gene data show CDR1 as MDHEN and CDR2 as SYDVKM. With 6 bases removed from V and 0 bases from J, the gap between germline ends came to 8 bases. The length of the CDR3 is 13 residues.

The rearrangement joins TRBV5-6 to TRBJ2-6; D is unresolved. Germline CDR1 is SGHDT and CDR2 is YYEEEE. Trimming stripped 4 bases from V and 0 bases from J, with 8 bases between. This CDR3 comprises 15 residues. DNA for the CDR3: TGTGCCAGCAGCCCCGGGCACTCTGGGGCCAACGTCCTGACTTTC. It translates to CASSPGHSGANVLTF.

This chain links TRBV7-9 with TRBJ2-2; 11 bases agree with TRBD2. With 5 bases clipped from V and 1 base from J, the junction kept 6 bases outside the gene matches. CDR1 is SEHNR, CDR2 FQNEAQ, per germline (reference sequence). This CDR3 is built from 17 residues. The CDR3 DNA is TGTGCCAGCAGCCCCTTAGCGGGAGGGCTGAACACCGGGGAGCTGTTTTTT. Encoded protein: CASSPLAGGLNTGELFF. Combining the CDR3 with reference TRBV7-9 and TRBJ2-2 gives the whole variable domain DTGVSQNPRHKITKRGQNVTFRCDPISEHNRLYWYRQTLGQGPEFLTYFQNEAQLEKSRLLSDRFSAERPKGSFSTLEIQRTEQGDSAMYLCASSPLAGGLNTGELFFGEGSRLTVL.

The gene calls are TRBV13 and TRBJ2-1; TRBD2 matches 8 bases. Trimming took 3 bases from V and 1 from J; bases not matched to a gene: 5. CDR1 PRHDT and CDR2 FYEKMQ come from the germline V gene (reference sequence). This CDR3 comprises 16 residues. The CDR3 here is CASSFRGRISYNEQFF. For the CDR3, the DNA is TGTGCCAGCAGCTTCCGCGGGAGGATTTCCTACAATGAGCAGTTCTTC.

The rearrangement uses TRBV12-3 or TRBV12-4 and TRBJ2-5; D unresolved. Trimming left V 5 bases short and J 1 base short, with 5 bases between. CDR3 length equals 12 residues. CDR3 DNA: TGTGCCAGCAGTGGCCTCCAAGAGACCCAGTACTTC. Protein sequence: CASSGLQETQYF.

DNA for the CDR3: TGTGCCAGCAGTTCTGTTTACAGGGGCCCCAAAAACATTCAGTACTTC. It encodes CASSSVYRGPKNIQYF. The rearrangement links TRBV27 to TRBJ2-4, with TRBD1 matching 7 bases. CDR1 and CDR2 (germline): MNHEY, SMNVEV (reference sequence). V shed 4 bases and J 2 bases; nucleotides not matched to a gene: 8. This CDR3 has 16 residues.

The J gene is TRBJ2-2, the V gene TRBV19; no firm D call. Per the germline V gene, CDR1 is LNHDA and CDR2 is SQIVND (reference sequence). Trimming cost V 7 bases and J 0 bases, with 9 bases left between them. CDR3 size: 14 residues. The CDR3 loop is CASKEAANTGELFF. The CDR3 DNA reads TGTGCCAGTAAAGAGGCAGCGAACACCGGGGAGCTGTTTTTT.

CDR3 sequence: CASSEGGLGQPQHF. In DNA form, the CDR3 reads TGCGCCAGCAGTGAGGGAGGGTTGGGTCAGCCCCAGCATTTT. The V and J genes are TRBV10-2 and TRBJ1-5; D is unresolved. The CDR3 is made up of 14 amino acids. The germline V and J ends were trimmed by 2 bases and 6 bases, with 11 bases remaining between them. CDR1 is WSHSY, CDR2 SAAADI, per germline.

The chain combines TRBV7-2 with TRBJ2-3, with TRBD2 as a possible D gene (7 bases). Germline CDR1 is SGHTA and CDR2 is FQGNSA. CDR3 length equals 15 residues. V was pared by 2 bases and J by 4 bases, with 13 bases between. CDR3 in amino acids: CASSLRWEGADTQYF. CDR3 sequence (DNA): TGTGCCAGCAGCTTAAGGTGGGAGGGGGCAGATACGCAGTATTTT.

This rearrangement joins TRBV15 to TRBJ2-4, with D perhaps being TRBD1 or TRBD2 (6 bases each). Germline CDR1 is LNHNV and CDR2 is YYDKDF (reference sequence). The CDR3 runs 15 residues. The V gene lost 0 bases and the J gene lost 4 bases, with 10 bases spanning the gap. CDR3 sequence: CATSRDGGGKNIQYF. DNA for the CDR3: TGTGCCACCAGCAGAGATGGAGGGGGAAAAAACATTCAGTACTTC.

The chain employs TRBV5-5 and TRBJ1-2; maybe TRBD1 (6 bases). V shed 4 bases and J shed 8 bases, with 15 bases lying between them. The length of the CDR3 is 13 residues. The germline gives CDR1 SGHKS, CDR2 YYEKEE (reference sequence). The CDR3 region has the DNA TGTGCCAGCAGCCCAAGCTCACAGGGAGGCTACACCTTC. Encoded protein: CASSPSSQGGYTF.

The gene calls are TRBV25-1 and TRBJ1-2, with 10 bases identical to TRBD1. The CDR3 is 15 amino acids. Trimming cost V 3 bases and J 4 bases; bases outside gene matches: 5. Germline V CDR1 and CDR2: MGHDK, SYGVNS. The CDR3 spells CASSETGGAGYGYTF. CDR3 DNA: TGTGCCAGCAGTGAGACAGGGGGCGCGGGCTATGGCTACACCTTC.

The CDR3 region is CASSQILGTGPVLGYTF. For the CDR3, the DNA is TGTGCCAGCAGCCAAATACTAGGGACAGGGCCCGTTTTAGGCTACACCTTC. V and J are TRBV5-5 and TRBJ1-2; 9 nucleotides agree with TRBD1. CDR1 SGHKS and CDR2 YYEKEE come from the germline V gene (reference sequence). Losses at the gene ends were 4 bases for V and 8 bases for J; bases not matched to a gene: 18. The CDR3 spans 17 residues.

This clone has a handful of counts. The DNA of the CDR3 is TGTGCCAGCAGTGAGGGAGGGAGGATTAATCAGCCCCAGCATTTT. It encodes CASSEGGRINQPQHF. The rearrangement joins TRBV2 to TRBJ1-5; D is undetermined. The CDR3 is made up of 15 amino acids. V was trimmed by 3 bases and J by 4 bases, leaving 13 bases between them. The germline V gene has CDR1 SNHLY and CDR2 FYNNEI.

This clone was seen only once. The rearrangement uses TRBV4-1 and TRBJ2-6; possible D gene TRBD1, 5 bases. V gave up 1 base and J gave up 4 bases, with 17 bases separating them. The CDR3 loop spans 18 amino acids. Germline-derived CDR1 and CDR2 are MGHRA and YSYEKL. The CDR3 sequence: CASSQGILRGSGANVLTF. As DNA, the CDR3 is TGCGCCAGCAGCCAAGGCATTTTAAGGGGATCCGGGGCCAACGTCCTGACTTTC.